The T cell receptor beta chain under discussion was sequenced for a study of T cells in Graves' hyperthyroidism and ophthalmopathy. Amplified regions were TCR beta CDR3 sequences from RNA transcripts. The primer set for the first-round RT-PCR of the TCR CDR3 was HTBI. TCRdb itself ran the multiplex PCR reads through MiXCR, one entry per CDR3 protein. Of approximately 420,000 distinct CDR3 sequences listed, about 15% are singletons. Germline CDR1 is MRHNA and CDR2 is SNTAGT. The V and J ends lost 6 bases and 0 bases respectively, with 8 bases between them. This CDR3 has 13 residues. A few counts support this clonotype.

The chain recombines TRBV6-4 with TRBJ1-1; no firm D call. The specimen was blood. The receptor was isolated from a young woman with Graves' hyperthyroidism. CDR3 region: CASREGMNTEAFF. CDR3 in DNA: TGTGCCAGCAGGGAGGGAATGAACACTGAAGCTTTCTTT.